This TCR beta chain came from a study of T cell responses to AZD1222 COVID-19 vaccine. Germline CDR1 is KGHDR and CDR2 is SFDVKD. This CDR3 contains 8 residues. As regards this clone: Relative to the germline gene, one junction end is altered; a read error may explain this.

TCRdb's table, derived via immunoSEQ multiplex PCR, lists solely in-frame clones and lacks some. This repertoire shows around 99,000 clones, about 90% found once; its top ten account for around 4.5%. The chain is built from TRBV24-1 and TRBJ1-5; D remains unclear. This sequence was found in an adult who received the AZD1222 COVID-19 vaccine. Material: peripheral blood, obtained 28 days after the second AZD1222 dose. The CDR3 here is CATSAPAF. CDR3 nucleotides: TGTGCCACCAGTGCCCCCGCCTTT.